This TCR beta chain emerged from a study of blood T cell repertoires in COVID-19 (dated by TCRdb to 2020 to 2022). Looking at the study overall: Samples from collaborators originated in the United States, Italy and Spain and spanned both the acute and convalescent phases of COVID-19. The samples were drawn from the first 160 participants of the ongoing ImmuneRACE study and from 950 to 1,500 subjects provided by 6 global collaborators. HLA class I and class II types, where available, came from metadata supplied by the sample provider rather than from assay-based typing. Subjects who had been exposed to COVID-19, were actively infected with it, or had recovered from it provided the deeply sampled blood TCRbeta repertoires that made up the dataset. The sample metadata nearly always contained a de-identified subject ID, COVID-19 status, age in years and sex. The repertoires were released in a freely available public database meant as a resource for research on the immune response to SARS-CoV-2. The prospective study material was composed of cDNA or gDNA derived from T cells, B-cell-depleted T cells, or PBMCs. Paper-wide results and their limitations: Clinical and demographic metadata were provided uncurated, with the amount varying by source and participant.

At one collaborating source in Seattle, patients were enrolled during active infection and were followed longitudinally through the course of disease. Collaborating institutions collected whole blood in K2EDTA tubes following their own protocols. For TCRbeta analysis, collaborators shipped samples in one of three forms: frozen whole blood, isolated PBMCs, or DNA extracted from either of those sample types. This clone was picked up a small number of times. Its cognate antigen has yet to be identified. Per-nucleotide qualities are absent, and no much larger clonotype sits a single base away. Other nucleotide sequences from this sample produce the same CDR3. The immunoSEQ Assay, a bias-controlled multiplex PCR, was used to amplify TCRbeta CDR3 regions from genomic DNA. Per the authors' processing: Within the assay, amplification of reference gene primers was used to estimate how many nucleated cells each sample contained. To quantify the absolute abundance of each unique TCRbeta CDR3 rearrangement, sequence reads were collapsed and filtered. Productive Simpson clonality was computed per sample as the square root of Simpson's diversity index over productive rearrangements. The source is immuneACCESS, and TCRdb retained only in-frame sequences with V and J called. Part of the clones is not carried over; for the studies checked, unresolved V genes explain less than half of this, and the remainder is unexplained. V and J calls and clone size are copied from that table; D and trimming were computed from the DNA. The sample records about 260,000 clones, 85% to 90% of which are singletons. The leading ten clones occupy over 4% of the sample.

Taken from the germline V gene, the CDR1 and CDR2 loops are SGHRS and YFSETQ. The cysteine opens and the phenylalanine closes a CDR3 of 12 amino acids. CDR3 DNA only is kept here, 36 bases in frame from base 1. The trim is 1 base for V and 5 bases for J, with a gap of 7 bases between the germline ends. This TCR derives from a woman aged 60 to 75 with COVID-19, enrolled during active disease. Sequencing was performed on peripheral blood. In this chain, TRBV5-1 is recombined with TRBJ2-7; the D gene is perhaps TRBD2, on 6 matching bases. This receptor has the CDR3 CASSLPSDEQYF. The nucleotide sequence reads TGCGCCAGCAGCTTGCCTAGCGACGAGCAGTACTTC. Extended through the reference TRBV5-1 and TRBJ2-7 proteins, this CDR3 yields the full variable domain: KAGVTQTPRYLIKTRGQQVTLSCSPISGHRSVSWYQQTPGQGLQFLFEYFSETQRNKGNFPGRFSGRQFSNSRSEMNVSTLELGDSALYLCASSLPSDEQYFGPGTRLTVT.